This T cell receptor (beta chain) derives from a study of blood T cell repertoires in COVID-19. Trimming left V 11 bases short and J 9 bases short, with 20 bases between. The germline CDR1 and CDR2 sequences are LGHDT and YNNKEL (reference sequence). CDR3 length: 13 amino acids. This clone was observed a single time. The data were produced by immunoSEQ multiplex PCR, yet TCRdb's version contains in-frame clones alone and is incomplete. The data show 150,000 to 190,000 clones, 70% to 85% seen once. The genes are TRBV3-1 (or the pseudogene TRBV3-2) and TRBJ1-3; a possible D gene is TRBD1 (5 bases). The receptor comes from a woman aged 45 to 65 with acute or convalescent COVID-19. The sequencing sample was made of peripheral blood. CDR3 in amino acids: CAAGDFQGGTIYF. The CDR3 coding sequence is TGTGCCGCCGGCGATTTCCAGGGCGGCACCATATATTTT.